This entry lists 7 T cell receptor beta chains sequenced from one sample in a study of sequential checkpoint blockade in melanoma. Stated treatment: randomized to nivolumab then ipilimumab (arm A) or the reverse (arm B). TCRdb's copy holds only in-frame clones and misses some; the assay was immunoSEQ multiplex PCR. In the table there are over 10,000 clones, around a quarter of which are singletons. The material sequenced was tumor tissue (inferred from file names), taken from a patient given nivolumab and ipilimumab in sequence. These receptors were obtained from a human donor with melanoma.

This clone was detected a few times. V and J are TRBV11-3 and TRBJ2-5; 11 nucleotides agree with TRBD1. J lost 1 base, V lost 5 bases, and 3 bases had no gene match. CDR1 and CDR2 (germline): SGHNT, YENEEA. The CDR3 loop spans 15 amino acids. CDR3 sequence: CASSPGTGGQETQYF. The CDR3 coding sequence is TGTGCCAGCAGCCCCGGGACAGGGGGCCAAGAGACCCAGTACTTC.

This clone has just a few counts. The chain uses TRBV15 and TRBJ2-3; a possible D gene is TRBD2 (5 bases). Germline V lookup: CDR1 LNHNV, CDR2 YYDKDF (reference sequence). The CDR3 totals 15 residues. The germline V and J ends were trimmed by 0 bases and 2 bases, with 9 bases remaining between them. The CDR3 sequence: CATSRDPTTTDTQYF. CDR3 nucleotide sequence: TGTGCCACCAGCAGAGATCCGACTACCACAGATACGCAGTATTTT.

CDR3 in DNA: TGTGCCAGCAGCTGTTGTCCGGGAGGAGGCTACGAGCAGTACTTC. Its protein is CASSCCPGGGYEQYF. This chain joins TRBV11-3 and TRBJ2-7; the match to TRBD2 covers 7 bases. The junction had 9 bases not matched to a gene; V was cut back by 4 bases and J by 3 bases. The CDR3 loop spans 15 amino acids. CDR1 and CDR2 from the germline V gene are SGHNT and YENEEA.

This clone was recorded only once. The gene calls are TRBV25-1 and TRBJ2-3; D gene ambiguous. V shed 3 bases and J shed 5 bases, with 6 bases lying between them. This CDR3 comprises 12 residues. CDR1 is MGHDK and CDR2 is SYGVNS in the germline V gene. CDR3 in amino acids: CASSETRDTQYF. CDR3 in DNA: TGTGCCAGCAGTGAGACCCGAGATACGCAGTATTTT. Using reference TRBV25-1 and TRBJ2-3 for the parts outside the CDR3, the full variable domain is EADIYQTPRYLVIGTGKKITLECSQTMGHDKMYWYQQDPGMELHLIHYSYGVNSTEKGDLSSESTVSRIRTEHFPLTLESARPSHTSQYLCASSETRDTQYFGPGTRLTVL.

The V gene is TRBV6-8, the J gene TRBJ2-1; TRBD1 might be the D (5 bases). This CDR3 contains 16 residues. Germline CDR1 is MNHGY and CDR2 is SAAAGT. V lost 0 bases and J 4 bases, leaving 13 bases between the germline ends. Here the CDR3 DNA reads TGTGCCAGCAGTTACTCCAGGGCGAGGTTTTACAATGAGCAGTTCTTC. This sequence encodes CASSYSRARFYNEQFF.

The chain combines TRBV28 with TRBJ2-2; 11 bases line up with TRBD1. Trimming cost V 5 bases and J 6 bases; bases outside gene matches: 8. This CDR3 has 16 residues. In germline, CDR1 is MDHEN, CDR2 SYDVKM. The CDR3 loop is CASSLLDRGRSGELFF. The CDR3, as DNA: TGTGCCAGCAGTCTCCTGGACAGGGGGCGGTCCGGGGAGCTGTTTTTT.

The V call is TRBV6-8, the J call TRBJ1-2, with D possibly matching TRBD1 (6 bases). Germline V CDR1 and CDR2: MNHGY, SAAAGT. V was clipped by 8 bases and J by 6 bases, with 22 bases between them. The CDR3 totals 15 residues. CDR3: CASRRQAGTPDGYTF. CDR3 sequence (DNA): TGTGCCAGCCGCCGGCAAGCCGGGACACCGGATGGCTACACCTTC.